The clone carrying this T cell receptor (beta chain) was counted only a few times. These data are taken from a study of blood T cell repertoires in COVID-19. Whole-study context: COVID-19 samples, acute and convalescent, were from the United States, Italy and Spain. PBMCs, B-cell-depleted T cells, or T cells were the source of the cDNA or gDNA that made up the material.

Methods used by the authors: Reference gene primer amplification gave nucleated cell count estimates. Using immunoSEQ multiplex PCR, the repertoire was profiled, and TCRdb retains in-frame clones only, with some absent. V and J calls and clone size are as listed in that table; D and trimming were resolved from the DNA. The repertoire holds 88,000 or so clones, approximately 86% seen once, with roughly 6.5% in the top ten. Trimming cost V 6 bases and J 0 bases; bases outside gene matches: 8. CDR3 length: 16 amino acids. Per germline, CDR1 SGDLS and CDR2 YYNGEE. The sequenced sample consisted of peripheral blood. The receptor comes from a man aged 55 to 70 with acute or convalescent COVID-19. The chain has TRBV9 and TRBJ2-2, with 7 bases lining up with TRBD2. The CDR3 region is CASTGYGGSNTGELFF. CDR3 DNA: TGTGCCAGCACCGGCTACGGGGGGTCGAACACCGGGGAGCTGTTTTTT.